This is a list of T cell receptor beta chains from one sample in a study of control samples from healthy donors and cancer patients. Here immunoSEQ multiplex PCR was the method, and the copy in TCRdb shows in-frame clones only, minus some. The table shows about 160,000 clones, with roughly 94% occurring only once. What was sequenced was PBMCs. The receptors come from a man aged 55 to 70 with colorectal cancer. Each CDR3 is given with its conserved first and last residue. The D gene is left open where the match is weak. Only some rows state a clone size, as once, few, many or a class for expanded clones.

v_gene: TRBV2; j_gene: TRBJ2-5; abundance: .; d_gene: TRBD2; CDR3aa: CASSVRRGVQETQYF; CDR3nt: TGTGCCAGCAGTGTTAGGCGGGGGGTCCAAGAGACCCAGTACTTC
v_gene: TRBV4-1; j_gene: TRBJ2-1; abundance: .; d_gene: .; CDR3aa: CASSQDVLPIYNEQFF; CDR3nt: TGCGCCAGCAGCCAAGATGTGCTTCCCATTTACAATGAGCAGTTCTTC
v_gene: TRBV27; j_gene: TRBJ2-2; abundance: .; d_gene: .; CDR3aa: CASSFSGELFF; CDR3nt: TGTGCCAGCAGTTTCTCCGGGGAGCTGTTTTTT
v_gene: TRBV5-1; j_gene: TRBJ2-5; abundance: .; d_gene: TRBD1; CDR3aa: CASSLYPGQGVGETQYF; CDR3nt: TGCGCCAGCAGCTTGTATCCGGGACAGGGGGTAGGAGAGACCCAGTACTTC
v_gene: TRBV7-2; j_gene: TRBJ2-7; abundance: .; d_gene: .; CDR3aa: CASSLGQNIRDEQYF; CDR3nt: TGTGCCAGCAGCTTAGGACAAAACATAAGGGACGAGCAGTACTTC
v_gene: TRBV6-2/TRBV6-3; j_gene: TRBJ2-7; abundance: once; d_gene: TRBD2; CDR3aa: CASSYPGLPYEQYF; CDR3nt: TGTGCCAGCAGTTACCCGGGACTACCCTACGAGCAGTACTTC
v_gene: TRBV7-2; j_gene: TRBJ2-2; abundance: .; d_gene: .; CDR3aa: CASSLWGRGNGELFF; CDR3nt: TGTGCCAGCAGCTTATGGGGCCGGGGAAACGGGGAGCTGTTTTTT
v_gene: TRBV7-2; j_gene: TRBJ1-5; abundance: .; d_gene: TRBD1; CDR3aa: CASSQQGGSFQPQHF; CDR3nt: TGTGCCAGCAGTCAACAGGGGGGTTCCTTCCAGCCCCAGCATTTT
v_gene: TRBV3-1/TRBV3-2; j_gene: TRBJ1-1; abundance: once; d_gene: TRBD1; CDR3aa: CASSQGAGGFTEAFF; CDR3nt: TGTGCCAGCAGCCAAGGGGCAGGGGGTTTTACTGAAGCTTTCTTT
v_gene: TRBV7-8; j_gene: TRBJ1-5; abundance: .; d_gene: .; CDR3aa: CASSLGWSNQPQHF; CDR3nt: TGTGCCAGCAGCTTAGGATGGAGCAATCAGCCCCAGCATTTT
v_gene: TRBV28; j_gene: TRBJ1-1; abundance: .; d_gene: TRBD1; CDR3aa: CASSSWGSQGTNTEAFF; CDR3nt: TGTGCCAGCAGCTCATGGGGGTCACAGGGGACGAACACTGAAGCTTTCTTT